This T cell receptor beta chain was captured by sequencing in a study of blood T cell repertoires in COVID-19. In the study overall: COVID-19 samples, acute and convalescent, were from the United States, Italy and Spain.

Libraries were prepared by immunoSEQ multiplex PCR; TCRdb keeps only in-frame clonotypes and omits some of them. This table holds roughly 300,000 clones, approximately 82% found once. In its sample, this clone was seen a few times. Sequencing was performed on peripheral blood. This TCR came from a woman aged 45-65 years with acute or convalescent COVID-19.

The DNA for the CDR3 is TGTGCCAGCAGACCTCTGGACGAGGGTCCCTATAATTCACCCCTCCACTTT. The encoded protein is CASRPLDEGPYNSPLHF. The chain recombines TRBV21-1 with TRBJ1-6. TRBV21-1 is recorded as a pseudogene. CDR3 size: 17 residues.